These 18 T cell receptor beta chains were sequenced from one sample in a study of T-cell memory formation after mild COVID-19. In TCRdb, the 5' RACE reads were re-called with MiXCR into one record per CDR3 protein. The profile shows around 100,000 distinct CDR3 sequences, over 8.5% of them singletons. Input material: PBMCs or a T cell subset sorted from them (not recorded which). Every receptor here comes from a man aged 18 to 29 who had mild COVID-19 (a few samples of this study predate the infection). Cell type and time point are not known.

This clonotype was counted between two and nine times. The chain has TRBV3-1 and TRBJ2-5, with 7 nucleotides matching TRBD2. The CDR3 extends over 16 amino acids. The germline gives CDR1 LGHDT, CDR2 YNNKEL (reference sequence). After removal of 0 bases from V and 5 bases from J, the junction contained 9 bases not matched to a gene. CDR3 in DNA: TGTGCCAGCAGCCAAGAGACTAGCAGTTTTCGGGAGACCCAGTACTTC. It encodes CASSQETSSFRETQYF.

This chain connects TRBV29-1 to TRBJ2-2, with D perhaps matching TRBD2 (5 bases). Trimming stripped 5 bases from V and 5 bases from J, with 15 bases between. CDR1 is SQVTM and CDR2 is ANQGSEA in the germline V gene. The CDR3 has 14 amino acids. CDR3 nucleotide sequence: TGCAGCGTTTACGGGAAACAAGGGACCGGGGAGCTGTTTTTT. Encoded protein: CSVYGKQGTGELFF.

This clonotype came up a few times. The chain links TRBV7-9 to TRBJ1-5; D ambiguous. The ends were cut back, 1 base at V and 1 base at J, with 5 bases in the middle. The CDR3 loop spans 14 amino acids. Germline CDR1 and CDR2: SEHNR and FQNEAQ (reference sequence). CDR3 in amino acids: CASSLGTSNQPQHF. In nucleotides, the CDR3 is TGTGCCAGCAGCTTAGGTACAAGCAATCAGCCCCAGCATTTT.

This clonotype was observed many times. The V and J genes are TRBV7-9 and TRBJ2-7; no reliable D call. CDR1 and CDR2 from the germline V gene are SEHNR and FQNEAQ (reference sequence). Trimming took 5 bases from V and 3 from J, leaving 8 bases between them. The CDR3 contains 12 residues. Written as DNA, the CDR3 is TGTGCCAGCAGCCTTAACTTCTACGAGCAGTACGTC. This sequence encodes CASSLNFYEQYV.

The V gene is TRBV12-3 or TRBV12-4, the J gene TRBJ2-1; maybe TRBD1 (5 bases). V shed 6 bases and J shed 8 bases, with 11 bases lying between them. This CDR3 is 12 amino acids long. The CDR3 region is CASRGRVYEQFF. The CDR3 nucleotides read TGTGCCAGCAGGGGGCGCGTTTATGAGCAGTTCTTC.

This chain links TRBV12-3 or TRBV12-4 with TRBJ2-7, with D possibly being TRBD2 (6 bases). V was clipped by 6 bases and J by 6 bases, with 18 bases between them. The CDR3 sequence is 14 residues long. CDR3 region: CASSGDSGTREQYF. The CDR3 nucleotides read TGTGCCAGCAGCGGCGACTCCGGGACTCGCGAGCAGTACTTC.

This chain uses TRBV20-1 with TRBJ2-5, with TRBD1 as a possible D gene (5 bases). The CDR3 has 12 residues. V was shortened by 1 base and J by 6 bases, with 9 bases between the two germline ends. Germline loops: CDR1 DFQATT, CDR2 SNEGSKA (reference sequence). The CDR3 DNA sequence: TGCAGTGCTAGAGTTCAGGGCAAGACCCAGTACTTC. Translation: CSARVQGKTQYF.

This clonotype was observed a handful of times. The chain joins TRBV27 to TRBJ1-1, with D tentatively TRBD1 (6 bases). The germline CDR1 and CDR2 sequences are MNHEY and SMNVEV (reference sequence). CDR3 length: 14 residues. Trimming pared 7 bases from V and 5 bases from J, leaving 17 bases between. Written as DNA, the CDR3 is TGTGCCAGCAATCCTGGGGGGGCGTGGACTGAAGCTTTCTTT. Encoded protein: CASNPGGAWTEAFF.

The chain combines TRBV3-1 with TRBJ1-1; D gene uncertain. The germline gives CDR1 LGHDT, CDR2 YNNKEL (reference sequence). The CDR3 runs 11 residues. The V and J ends lost 1 base and 10 bases respectively, with 7 bases between them. CDR3 amino acids: CASSQVGLAFF. CDR3 DNA sequence: TGTGCCAGCAGCCAAGTTGGTTTAGCTTTCTTT. The full variable domain, in which reference TRBV3-1 and TRBJ1-1 provide the parts outside the CDR3, is DTAVSQTPKYLVTQMGNDKSIKCEQNLGHDTMYWYKQDSKKFLKIMFSYNNKELIINETVPNRFSPKSPDKAHLNLHINSLELGDSAVYFCASSQVGLAFFGQGTRLTVV.

This clonotype was counted many times. The rearrangement joins TRBV6-2 or TRBV6-3 to TRBJ2-1; D ambiguous. Germline V gives CDR1 MNHEY, CDR2 SVGEGT. This CDR3 region has 15 residues. V dropped 1 base and J dropped 2 bases, with 9 bases sitting between them. CDR3 sequence: CASSYYASTYNEQFF. The CDR3 nucleotides are TGTGCCAGCAGTTACTATGCCAGTACCTACAATGAGCAGTTCTTC.

The chain combines TRBV7-9 with TRBJ2-7; 9 bases agree with TRBD1. V lost 4 bases to trimming and J lost 7 bases; unmatched junction nucleotides: 2. This CDR3 is built from 12 residues. Germline CDR1 SEHNR, CDR2 FQNEAQ (reference sequence). The CDR3 coding sequence is TGTGCCAGCAGCTCAGACAGGGGGGAGCAGTACTTC. Its translation: CASSSDRGEQYF.

A few counts support this clonotype. The chain carries TRBV2 and TRBJ2-2; D is tentatively TRBD1 or TRBD2 (5 bases each). The CDR3 sequence is 14 residues long. The germline gives CDR1 SNHLY, CDR2 FYNNEI. Trimming stripped 3 bases from V and 8 bases from J, with 13 bases between. The CDR3 loop reads CASSERFGAGELFF. CDR3 DNA: TGTGCCAGCAGTGAGAGGTTCGGGGCGGGGGAGCTGTTTTTT.

The CDR3: CAISDGGMNTEAFF. The CDR3 nucleotides read TGTGCCATCAGTGACGGGGGGATGAACACTGAAGCTTTCTTT. The V gene is TRBV10-3, the J gene TRBJ1-1; tentatively, D is TRBD1 (5 bases). Germline V lookup: CDR1 ENHRY, CDR2 SYGVKD. The CDR3 totals 14 residues. V was trimmed by 3 bases and J by 0 bases, leaving 8 bases between them.

Ten or more counts support this clonotype. The chain is built from TRBV7-9 and TRBJ2-1; D is unclear. CDR1 SEHNR and CDR2 FQNEAQ come from the germline V gene (reference sequence). The CDR3 covers 11 residues. V lost 3 bases and J lost 5, with 2 bases in between. For the CDR3, the DNA is TGTGCCAGCAGCTTTCACAATGAGCAGTTCTTC. Translating it yields CASSFHNEQFF. Using reference TRBV7-9 and TRBJ2-1 for the parts outside the CDR3, the full variable domain is DTGVSQNPRHKITKRGQNVTFRCDPISEHNRLYWYRQTLGQGPEFLTYFQNEAQLEKSRLLSDRFSAERPKGSFSTLEIQRTEQGDSAMYLCASSFHNEQFFGPGTRLTVL.

The gene calls are TRBV5-1 and TRBJ2-1; 10 bases fit TRBD2. The CDR3 is 14 amino acids. V lost 6 bases, J lost 5 bases, and 5 bases stayed unmatched. Germline V gene data show CDR1 as SGHRS and CDR2 as YFSETQ. In nucleotides, the CDR3 is TGCGCCAGCACAATACTAGCGGGGAACAATGAGCAGTTCTTC. Translated: CASTILAGNNEQFF.

The chain carries TRBV5-1 and TRBJ1-1; D possibly corresponds to TRBD1 (6 bases). Germline-derived CDR1 and CDR2 are SGHRS and YFSETQ. Between the trimmed V and J ends, which lost 1 base and 4 bases, there was a span of 11 bases. The CDR3 is 14 residues long. The CDR3 DNA reads TGCGCCAGCAGCTTGACAGGGAGGAGCACTGAAGCTTTCTTT. The encoded protein is CASSLTGRSTEAFF. Based on the CDR3 plus reference TRBV5-1 and TRBJ1-1, the full variable domain is KAGVTQTPRYLIKTRGQQVTLSCSPISGHRSVSWYQQTPGQGLQFLFEYFSETQRNKGNFPGRFSGRQFSNSRSEMNVSTLELGDSALYLCASSLTGRSTEAFFGQGTRLTVV.

This chain uses TRBV7-9 with TRBJ1-1; D uncertain. V was trimmed by 1 base and J by 4 bases, leaving 7 bases between them. This CDR3 has 13 amino acids. Germline V CDR1 and CDR2: SEHNR, FQNEAQ (reference sequence). CDR3 nucleotide sequence: TGTGCCAGCAGCTTAGGGGTATTCACTGAAGCTTTCTTT. It translates to CASSLGVFTEAFF.

V usage is TRBV7-9 and J usage is TRBJ2-7, with 10 bases that match TRBD1. CDR1 is SEHNR and CDR2 is FQNEAQ in the germline V gene (reference sequence). V was pared by 5 bases and J by 3 bases, with 4 bases of the junction left unmatched. The CDR3 totals 14 residues. In DNA form, the CDR3 reads TGTGCCAGCAGCCCCTGGACAGGGGGCTACGAGCAGTACTTC. It specifies CASSPWTGGYEQYF. The full variable domain, with the rest looked up from reference TRBV7-9 and TRBJ2-7, is DTGVSQNPRHKITKRGQNVTFRCDPISEHNRLYWYRQTLGQGPEFLTYFQNEAQLEKSRLLSDRFSAERPKGSFSTLEIQRTEQGDSAMYLCASSPWTGGYEQYFGPGTRLTVT.